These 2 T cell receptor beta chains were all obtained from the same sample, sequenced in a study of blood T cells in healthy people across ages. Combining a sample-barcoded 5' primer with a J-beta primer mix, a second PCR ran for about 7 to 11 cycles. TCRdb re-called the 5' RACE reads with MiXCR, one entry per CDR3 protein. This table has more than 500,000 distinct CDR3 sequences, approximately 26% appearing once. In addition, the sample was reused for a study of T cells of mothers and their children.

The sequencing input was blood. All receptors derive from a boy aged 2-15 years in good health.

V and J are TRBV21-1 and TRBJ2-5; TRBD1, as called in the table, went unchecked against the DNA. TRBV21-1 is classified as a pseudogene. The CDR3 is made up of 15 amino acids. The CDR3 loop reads CASSKRDRGQETQYF. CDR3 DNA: TGTGCCAGCAGCAAACGTGACAGGGGCCAAGAGACCCAGTACTTC.

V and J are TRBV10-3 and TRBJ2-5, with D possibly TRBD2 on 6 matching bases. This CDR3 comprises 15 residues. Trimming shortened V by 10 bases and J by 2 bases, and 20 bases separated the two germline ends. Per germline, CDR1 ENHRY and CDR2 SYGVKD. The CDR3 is CASARAGSKQETQYF. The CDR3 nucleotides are TGTGCCAGCGCCCGGGCGGGGTCGAAGCAAGAGACCCAGTACTTC.